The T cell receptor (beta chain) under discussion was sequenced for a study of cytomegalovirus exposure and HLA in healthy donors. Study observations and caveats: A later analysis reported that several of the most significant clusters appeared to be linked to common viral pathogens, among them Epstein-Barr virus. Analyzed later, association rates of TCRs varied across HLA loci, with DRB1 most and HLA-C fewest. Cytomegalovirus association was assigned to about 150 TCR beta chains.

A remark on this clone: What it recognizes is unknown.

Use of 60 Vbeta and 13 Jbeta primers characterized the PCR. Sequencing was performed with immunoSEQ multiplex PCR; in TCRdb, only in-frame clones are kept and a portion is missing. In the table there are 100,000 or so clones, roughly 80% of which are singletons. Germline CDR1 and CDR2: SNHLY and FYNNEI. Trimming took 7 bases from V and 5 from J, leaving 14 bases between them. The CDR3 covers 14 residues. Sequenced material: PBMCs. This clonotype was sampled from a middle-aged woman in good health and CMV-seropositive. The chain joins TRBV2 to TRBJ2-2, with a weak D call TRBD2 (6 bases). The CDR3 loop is CASTRESTTGELFF. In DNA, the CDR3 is TGTGCCAGCACGCGGGAAAGTACGACCGGGGAGCTGTTTTTT.